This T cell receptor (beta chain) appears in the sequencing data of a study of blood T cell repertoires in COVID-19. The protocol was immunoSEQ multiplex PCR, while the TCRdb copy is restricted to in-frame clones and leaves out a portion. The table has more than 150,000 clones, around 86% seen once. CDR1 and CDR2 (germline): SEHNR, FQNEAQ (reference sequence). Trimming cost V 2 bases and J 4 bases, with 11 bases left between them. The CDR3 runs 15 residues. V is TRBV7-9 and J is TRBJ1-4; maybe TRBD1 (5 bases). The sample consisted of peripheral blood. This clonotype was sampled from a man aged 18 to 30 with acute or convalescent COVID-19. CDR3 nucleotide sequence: TGTGCCAGCAGCTTATCTGGGGGGATTAATGAAAAACTGTTTTTT. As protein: CASSLSGGINEKLFF.